This is a list of T cell receptor beta chains from one sample in a study of T cell responses to AZD1222 COVID-19 vaccine. TCRdb's copy holds only in-frame clones and misses some; the assay was immunoSEQ multiplex PCR. Counted here are about 73,000 clones, 90% occurring once; the ten biggest clones make up over 1.1%. The sample here was peripheral blood, taken 28 days after the second AZD1222 dose. These receptors originate from an adult who received the AZD1222 COVID-19 vaccine. Both conserved end residues are part of each CDR3. D genes are given only for firm matches. Size is omitted from some rows. Given values are once, few, many or a class for expanded clones.

j_call d_call clone_size v_call cdr3_aa cdr3_nt
TRBJ2-7 - - TRBV6-5 CASSKGAYEQYF TGTGCCAGCAGTAAGGGAGCTTACGAGCAGTACTTC
TRBJ2-1 TRBD2 - TRBV3-1/TRBV3-2 CASSQDKERGSLNEQFF TGTGCCAGCAGCCAAGATAAGGAGCGGGGAAGTTTGAATGAGCAGTTCTTC
TRBJ1-2 TRBD1 - TRBV27 CASSPSGTVYGYTF TGTGCCAGCAGTCCTTCCGGGACAGTCTATGGCTACACCTTC
TRBJ1-1 TRBD1 - TRBV28 CASSPLGGGFSEAFF TGTGCCAGTTCACCTTTGGGAGGGGGCTTTTCTGAAGCTTTCTTT
TRBJ2-1 - - TRBV7-9 CASSDDPGFVEQFF TGTGCCAGCAGCGATGATCCGGGGTTTGTTGAGCAGTTCTTC
TRBJ2-3 TRBD2 - TRBV2 CASSDSLAGTQVSTDTQYF TGTGCCAGCAGTGATAGCCTAGCGGGGACCCAAGTCAGCACAGATACGCAGTATTTT
TRBJ1-6 - - TRBV9 CASSAQGWYNSPLHF TGTGCCAGCAGCGCACAGGGTTGGTATAATTCACCCCTCCACTTT
TRBJ2-7 TRBD2 - TRBV28 CASRPSGGSSYEQYF TGTGCCAGCAGACCGAGCGGGGGGAGCTCCTACGAGCAGTACTTC
TRBJ1-4 - - TRBV19 CASRDRTAYNEKLFF TGTGCCAGTAGAGACCGGACGGCCTATAATGAAAAACTGTTTTTT
TRBJ1-1 - - TRBV28 CASRPTWGNTEAFF TGTGCCAGCAGACCCACATGGGGGAACACTGAAGCTTTCTTT
TRBJ2-2 - - TRBV12-3/TRBV12-4 CASSSGFQGELFF TGTGCCAGCAGTTCGGGGTTCCAAGGGGAGCTGTTTTTT
TRBJ2-7 - - TRBV5-4 CASSLELEQYF TGTGCCAGCAGCTTGGAGCTTGAGCAGTACTTC
TRBJ1-3 - - TRBV11-2 CASSSLKGNSGNTIYF TGTGCCAGCAGCTCTCTTAAAGGGAACTCTGGAAACACCATATATTTT
TRBJ2-1 - - TRBV12-3/TRBV12-4 CASSLNSYNEQFF TGTGCCAGCAGTTTAAACAGTTACAATGAGCAGTTCTTC
TRBJ2-7 - - TRBV12-3/TRBV12-4 CASSNSPTGEQYF TGTGCCAGCAGTAACTCGCCGACAGGCGAGCAGTACTTC
TRBJ2-5 - - TRBV12-3/TRBV12-4 CASSSSDPGAQYF TGTGCCAGCAGTTCTAGCGATCCCGGGGCCCAGTACTTC
TRBJ2-7 - once TRBV6-5 CASSSQGAGSYEQYF TGTGCCAGCAGTTCACAGGGCGCCGGCTCCTACGAGCAGTACTTC
TRBJ2-5 TRBD2 - TRBV5-1 CASSPGLAGAQETQYF TGCGCCAGCAGCCCAGGACTAGCGGGGGCCCAAGAGACCCAGTACTTC
TRBJ2-5 - - TRBV5-6 CASSLTEETQYF TGTGCCAGCAGCTTAACGGAGGAGACCCAGTACTTC
TRBJ2-4 - - TRBV28 CASSGTLKNIQYF TGTGCCAGCAGTGGGACCCTCAAAAACATTCAGTACTTC
TRBJ1-6 - - TRBV27 CASSFQTGRNSPLHF TGTGCCAGCAGTTTCCAAACAGGGCGTAATTCACCCCTCCACTTT
TRBJ1-6 TRBD1 - TRBV4-2 CASSYEQGEGSPLHF TGTGCCAGCAGCTACGAACAGGGGGAAGGTTCACCCCTCCACTTT
TRBJ2-2 - - TRBV11-2 CASSPLRGANTGELFF TGTGCCAGCAGCCCTTTGAGGGGCGCGAACACCGGGGAGCTGTTTTTT
TRBJ2-7 TRBD1 - TRBV25-1 CASSGRQGREQYF TGTGCCAGCAGTGGTAGACAGGGGAGAGAGCAGTACTTC
TRBJ1-2 - - TRBV12-3/TRBV12-4 CASRRTEGYGYTF TGTGCCAGCAGACGGACAGAGGGCTATGGCTACACCTTC
TRBJ2-3 - - TRBV12-3/TRBV12-4 CASTVGYTDTQYF TGTGCCAGCACCGTAGGGTACACAGATACGCAGTATTTT
TRBJ1-6 - - TRBV5-5 CASSLYWDGAGSPLHF TGTGCCAGCAGCTTGTATTGGGACGGAGCGGGCTCACCCCTCCACTTT
TRBJ2-7 TRBD1 - TRBV27 CASRPTGESYEQYF TGTGCCAGCAGACCGACAGGGGAATCCTACGAGCAGTACTTC
TRBJ1-1 - - TRBV18 CASSRSRGMNTEAFF TGTGCCAGCTCACGGTCAAGGGGAATGAACACTGAAGCTTTCTTT
TRBJ2-5 - - TRBV4-2 CASSSDGQETQYF TGTGCCAGCAGCTCTGACGGACAAGAGACCCAGTACTTC
TRBJ2-7 - - TRBV28 CASSFNGQSKGYF TGTGCCAGCAGTTTCAATGGACAGTCGAAGGGGTACTTC
TRBJ1-2 TRBD1 - TRBV28 CASHPGQGPPLF TGTGCCAGCCATCCGGGACAGGGCCCTCCACTCTTC
TRBJ2-3 TRBD2 - TRBV7-2 CASSRTSGGAIVDTQYF TGTGCCAGCAGCCGGACTAGCGGGGGGGCCATAGTCGATACGCAGTATTTT